Below, 31 T cell receptor beta chains from the same sample are listed, as sequenced in a study of response to subunit inactivated influenza vaccine. A single record per CDR3 protein comes from TCRdb applying MiXCR to the RT-PCR reads. Among almost 250,000 distinct CDR3 sequences listed, 10% to 15% were seen once. Source: non-naive T cells sorted from PBMCs, taken 14 to 15 days before vaccination. These receptors all stem from a man aged 45 to 65 who received an inactivated influenza vaccine.

The genes are TRBV20-1 and TRBJ2-7; 9 nucleotides line up with TRBD1. Germline V lookup: CDR1 DFQATT, CDR2 SNEGSKA (reference sequence). The CDR3 is made up of 16 amino acids. The V and J ends lost 6 bases and 0 bases, in that order; junction bases with no gene match: 12. The CDR3 loop reads CSARRWTGAFSYEQYF. DNA for the CDR3: TGCAGTGCCCGGAGATGGACAGGGGCCTTCTCCTACGAGCAGTACTTC.

The V call is TRBV10-3, the J call TRBJ2-5; 8 bases align to TRBD1. J lost 2 bases, V lost 0 bases, and 14 bases had no gene match. Germline V CDR1 and CDR2: ENHRY, SYGVKD. The CDR3 consists of 19 residues. Here the CDR3 DNA reads TGTGCCATCAGTGAGTCAGTAACAGGGGGAAACCGGCATCAAGAGACCCAGTACTTC. Its protein product is CAISESVTGGNRHQETQYF.

V and J are TRBV18 and TRBJ1-2; the D gene is possibly TRBD1 (6 bases). The V end lost 4 bases, the J end lost 7 bases, and 13 bases lay between the germline ends. Germline V lookup: CDR1 KGHSH, CDR2 LQKENI. The CDR3 is 13 amino acids. CDR3 in DNA: TGTGCCAGCTCACGACAACAGGGTAGTGGCTACACCTTC. It translates to CASSRQQGSGYTF.

This clonotype was seen ten or more times. The chain carries TRBV6-2 or TRBV6-3 and TRBJ2-1, with 10 bases that match TRBD2. The germline V gene encodes CDR1 MNHEY and CDR2 SVGEGT. V lost 2 bases to trimming and J lost 7 bases; unmatched junction nucleotides: 5. This CDR3 spans 15 amino acids. CDR3 residues: CASSYPASGRNEQFF. DNA for the CDR3: TGTGCCAGCAGTTACCCGGCTAGCGGGAGAAATGAGCAGTTCTTC.

This clonotype was observed at least ten times. The chain employs TRBV6-1 and TRBJ2-7; 9 bases line up with TRBD2. The CDR3 has 15 amino acids. Germline CDR1 is MNHNS and CDR2 is SASEGT. The V gene end was trimmed by 6 bases and the J gene end by 0 bases; junction bases not matched to a gene: 6. The CDR3: CASRTTSGPSYEQYF. CDR3 coding DNA: TGTGCCAGCAGAACCACTAGCGGGCCCTCCTACGAGCAGTACTTC.

This clonotype has just a few counts. V gene TRBV6-2 or TRBV6-3 combines with J gene TRBJ2-7; 7 bases are a match to TRBD1. Germline CDR1 MNHEY, CDR2 SVGEGT. This CDR3 contains 16 residues. V was pared by 0 bases and J by 3 bases, with 8 bases of the junction left unmatched. The CDR3 spells CASSYSILHRGYEQYF. In nucleotides, the CDR3 is TGTGCCAGCAGTTACTCGATCCTTCACAGGGGCTACGAGCAGTACTTC.

The chain carries TRBV2 and TRBJ2-7, with TRBD2 matching over 13 bases. The CDR3 spans 16 residues. CDR1 is SNHLY, CDR2 FYNNEI, per germline. The V and J ends lost 4 bases and 7 bases, in that order; junction bases with no gene match: 10. The CDR3 DNA follows: TGTGCCAGCAGTGCCGGACTAGCGGGAGCCATGAGGGAGCAGTACTTC. Translation gives CASSAGLAGAMREQYF.

The chain has TRBV28 and TRBJ2-4, with 9 bases that match TRBD1. Trimming took 5 bases from V and 6 from J; bases not matched to a gene: 5. The CDR3 sequence is 14 residues long. CDR1 is MDHEN and CDR2 is SYDVKM in the germline V gene. In DNA, the CDR3 is TGTGCCAGCAGTCCCAACAGGGGGCGAAACATTCAGTACTTC. Protein product: CASSPNRGRNIQYF. Full variable domain (rest looked up from reference TRBV28 and TRBJ2-4): DVKVTQSSRYLVKRTGEKVFLECVQDMDHENMFWYRQDPGLGLRLIYFSYDVKMKEKGDIPEGYSVSREKKERFSLILESASTNQTSMYLCASSPNRGRNIQYFGAGTRLSVL.

A remark on this clonotype: It may be a read error: a sequence one base away is much more abundant. The chain combines TRBV6-6 with TRBJ2-3, with no clear D. The V gene lost 3 bases and the J gene lost 4 bases, with 8 bases spanning the gap. This CDR3 is 13 amino acids long. Germline V lookup: CDR1 MNHNY, CDR2 SVGAGI (reference sequence). The CDR3: CASSYVNPDTQYF. As DNA, the CDR3 is TGTGCCAGCAGTTATGTTAACCCAGATACGCAGTATTTT.

On this clonotype: The junction shows a germline mismatch at one end, possibly a read error. J is TRBJ2-7 and V is TRBV20-1; 9 nucleotides line up with TRBD2. The germline CDR1 and CDR2 sequences are DFQATT and SNEGSKA (reference sequence). The CDR3 covers 15 residues. The CDR3 coding sequence is TGCATTGCTCCTTTCAGCCTAGCGGGGACCTACGAGCAGTACTTC. Translation gives CIAPFSLAGTYEQYF.

The gene calls are TRBV20-1 and TRBJ2-5, with TRBD1 as a possible D gene (5 bases). Per the germline V gene, CDR1 is DFQATT and CDR2 is SNEGSKA (reference sequence). The CDR3 totals 12 residues. In DNA, the CDR3 is TGCAGAGCTCATGACAGTCAAGAGACCCAGTACTTC. Translated, it gives CRAHDSQETQYF.

The chain has TRBV10-3 and TRBJ2-1; D is undetermined. The CDR3 runs to 15 residues. The V gene's germline CDR1 is ENHRY and CDR2 SYGVKD. V lost 0 bases, J lost 5 bases, and 11 bases lay in between. The CDR3 nucleotides read TGTGCCATCAGTGAGTCGAGAGGACCCCACAATGAGCAGTTCTTC. The encoded protein is CAISESRGPHNEQFF.

The gene calls are TRBV15 and TRBJ2-5; perhaps TRBD1 as D (5 bases). The CDR3 consists of 16 residues. Germline CDR1 LNHNV, CDR2 YYDKDF (reference sequence). Trimming stripped 1 base from V and 2 bases from J, with 14 bases between. The CDR3, as DNA: TGTGCCACCAGCAGAGGTGCAGACAGTTTACAAGAGACCCAGTACTTC. This sequence encodes CATSRGADSLQETQYF.

This clonotype was seen repeatedly, ten times or more. The rearrangement uses TRBV2 and TRBJ2-3; TRBD1 aligns across 9 bases. There are 14 residues in the CDR3. Trimming at V came to 6 bases and at J to 4 bases, leaving 5 bases not matched to a gene. Germline values: CDR1 SNHLY, CDR2 FYNNEI. For the CDR3, the DNA is TGTGCCAGCAGCCCCGGGACAGGGTCAGATACGCAGTATTTT. This gives the protein CASSPGTGSDTQYF.

With regard to this clonotype: Relative to the germline gene, one junction end is altered; a read error may explain this. CDR3 DNA: TGTGCCAGCAGCTTGGCTAGCGGGAACACCGGGGAGCTGTTT. Amino acids: CASSLASGNTGELF. The chain recombines TRBV5-5 with TRBJ2-2, with 9 bases lining up with TRBD2. The CDR3 has 14 amino acids. The germline V gene encodes CDR1 SGHKS and CDR2 YYEKEE (reference sequence). Full variable domain (rest looked up from reference TRBV5-5 and TRBJ2-2): DAGVTQSPTHLIKTRGQQVTLRCSPISGHKSVSWYQQVLGQGPQFIFQYYEKEERGRGNFPDRFSARQFPNYSSELNVNALLLGDSALYLCASSLASGNTGELFGEGSRLTVL.

This clonotype was observed many times. The chain couples TRBV20-1 to TRBJ2-1, with 10 bases lining up with TRBD2. This CDR3 spans 14 amino acids. Trimming at V came to 4 bases and at J to 4 bases, leaving 4 bases not matched to a gene. CDR1 and CDR2 (germline): DFQATT, SNEGSKA (reference sequence). CDR3 sequence (DNA): TGCAGTGCTACCAAGCGGGAGGGTTACAATGAGCAGTTCTTC. Translated: CSATKREGYNEQFF.

This clonotype was detected only a few times. The chain has TRBV28 and TRBJ2-1, with TRBD2 matching 12 bases. CDR3 length equals 15 residues. From germline, CDR1 is MDHEN and CDR2 SYDVKM. V shed 5 bases and J 7 bases; nucleotides not matched to a gene: 6. CDR3 bases: TGTGCCAGCAGTATGGGACTAGCGGGTCTGAATGAGCAGTTCTTC. It translates to CASSMGLAGLNEQFF. The full variable domain, rest sourced from reference TRBV28 and TRBJ2-1, is DVKVTQSSRYLVKRTGEKVFLECVQDMDHENMFWYRQDPGLGLRLIYFSYDVKMKEKGDIPEGYSVSREKKERFSLILESASTNQTSMYLCASSMGLAGLNEQFFGPGTRLTVL.

This clonotype has a count of ten or more. The chain is built from TRBV29-1 and TRBJ2-7, with 9 bases matching TRBD1. The CDR3 length is 15 residues. From germline, CDR1 is SQVTM and CDR2 ANQGSEA. V was clipped by 7 bases and J by 2 bases; unmatched bases: 12. The CDR3 coding sequence is TGCAGCGCCCTCAAACTACAGGGGGCAACCTACGAGCAGTACTTC. As protein: CSALKLQGATYEQYF.

V is TRBV4-2 and J is TRBJ1-3; D perhaps matches TRBD1 (6 bases). The CDR3 is 19 amino acids. The germline V gene has CDR1 LGHNA and CDR2 YNFKEQ. V shed 2 bases and J shed 0 bases, with 20 bases lying between them. The CDR3 region has the DNA TGTGCCAGCAGCCAAACCCTCCTGGGCAGGGGACTCTCTGGAAACACCATATATTTT. Translated, it gives CASSQTLLGRGLSGNTIYF.

In its sample, this clonotype was seen many times. This sequence joins TRBV12-3 or TRBV12-4 and TRBJ2-3; D gene unclear. Trimming took 5 bases from V and 1 from J, leaving 10 bases between them. CDR3 length: 14 amino acids. The CDR3 DNA sequence: TGTGCCAGCAGTCCCCCCAGACGCACAGATACGCAGTATTTT. This encodes CASSPPRRTDTQYF.

The table lists this clonotype with a few counts. The V gene is TRBV11-2, the J gene TRBJ2-3; 8 bases agree with TRBD2. Germline-derived CDR1 and CDR2 are SGHAT and FQNNGV. This CDR3 is 16 amino acids long. The ends lost 3 bases at V and 0 bases at J; junction bases unmatched: 5. In nucleotides, the CDR3 is TGTGCCAGCAGCTTGCCTAGGACTAGCAGCACAGATACGCAGTATTTT. Its translation: CASSLPRTSSTDTQYF.

The chain uses TRBV6-2 or TRBV6-3 and TRBJ2-1, with D unclear. V was cut by 5 bases and J by 5 bases, with 10 bases left in between. This CDR3 has 13 amino acids. Germline CDR1 is MNHEY and CDR2 is SVGEGT. The CDR3 protein is CASSPPTNNEQFF. In DNA, the CDR3 is TGTGCCAGCAGTCCTCCTACCAACAATGAGCAGTTCTTC.

The rearrangement links TRBV14 to TRBJ2-3, with TRBD1 matching 7 bases. The CDR3 spans 14 residues. J lost 3 bases, V lost 4 bases, and 4 bases had no gene match. CDR1 is SGHDN, CDR2 FVKESK, per germline. DNA for the CDR3: TGTGCCAGCAGCCGCCGACAGGGTACAGATACGCAGTATTTT. Its translation: CASSRRQGTDTQYF.

This clonotype has just one count. This sequence joins TRBV7-8 and TRBJ1-2, with 9 bases identical to TRBD1. Germline V gene lookup returns CDR1 SGHVS and CDR2 FQNEAQ. This CDR3 has 13 residues. Germline trimming cut 1 base from V and 7 bases from J; bases unmatched to any gene: 1. As DNA, the CDR3 is TGTGCCAGCAGCTTAGACAGGGGGCCTGGCTACACCTTC. Encoded protein: CASSLDRGPGYTF.

This clonotype was seen more than once but under ten times. This rearrangement joins TRBV20-1 to TRBJ2-1; no definite D call. Germline values: CDR1 DFQATT, CDR2 SNEGSKA (reference sequence). Trimming took off 4 bases at V and 5 bases at J, with 3 bases between the two ends. This CDR3 is 10 amino acids long. The CDR3: CSAIHNEQFF. Written as DNA, the CDR3 is TGCAGTGCTATTCACAATGAGCAGTTCTTC.

The chain uses TRBV20-1 and TRBJ2-2; 11 nucleotides match TRBD2. This CDR3 spans 14 amino acids. The trim removed 5 bases at V and 8 bases at J, leaving 7 bases unmatched. CDR1 and CDR2 (germline): DFQATT, SNEGSKA (reference sequence). The CDR3 sequence: CSALAGGSEGELFF. The CDR3 DNA reads as TGCAGTGCTCTAGCGGGAGGTTCCGAAGGGGAGCTGTTTTTT.

This clonotype was counted at least ten times. J is TRBJ2-1 and V is TRBV5-1, with no clear D. The V end lost 1 base, the J end lost 6 bases, and 5 bases lay between the germline ends. CDR1 and CDR2 from the germline V gene are SGHRS and YFSETQ. The CDR3 runs to 12 residues. DNA for the CDR3: TGCGCCAGCAGCTTGTTCCCCAATGAGCAGTTCTTC. This codes for CASSLFPNEQFF. Using reference TRBV5-1 and TRBJ2-1 for the parts outside the CDR3, the full variable domain is KAGVTQTPRYLIKTRGQQVTLSCSPISGHRSVSWYQQTPGQGLQFLFEYFSETQRNKGNFPGRFSGRQFSNSRSEMNVSTLELGDSALYLCASSLFPNEQFFGPGTRLTVL.

V and J are TRBV6-1 and TRBJ2-1; 9 bases map to TRBD2. Germline V lookup: CDR1 MNHNS, CDR2 SASEGT. V was pared by 6 bases and J by 8 bases, with 17 bases of the junction left unmatched. The CDR3 is made up of 17 amino acids. CDR3 residues: CASSPPPASGNSYEQFF. CDR3 bases: TGTGCCAGCAGCCCCCCGCCCGCTAGCGGGAATAGCTATGAGCAGTTCTTC.

This clonotype showed up just a few times. The rearrangement links TRBV11-2 to TRBJ2-3; D uncertain. The CDR3 spans 15 residues. V was trimmed by 3 bases and J by 0 bases, leaving 10 bases between them. Germline CDR1 and CDR2: SGHAT and FQNNGV. CDR3 in DNA: TGTGCCAGCAGCTTTGCATTACCTAGCACAGATACGCAGTATTTT. It specifies CASSFALPSTDTQYF. Looking up the rest from reference TRBV11-2 and TRBJ2-3 gives the full variable domain: EAGVAQSPRYKIIEKRQSVAFWCNPISGHATLYWYQQILGQGPKLLIQFQNNGVVDDSQLPKDRFSAERLKGVDSTLKIQPAKLEDSAVYLCASSFALPSTDTQYFGPGTRLTVL.

The genes are TRBV28 and TRBJ2-3; 7 bases are a match to TRBD2. V dropped 1 base and J dropped 0; count of bases not matched to a gene: 7. The germline V gene has CDR1 MDHEN and CDR2 SYDVKM. The CDR3 has 17 amino acids. CDR3 protein: CASSLLGPGGSTDTQYF. CDR3 sequence (DNA): TGTGCCAGCAGTTTATTGGGTCCGGGGGGTAGCACAGATACGCAGTATTTT. Supplemented by reference TRBV28 and TRBJ2-3, the full variable domain reads DVKVTQSSRYLVKRTGEKVFLECVQDMDHENMFWYRQDPGLGLRLIYFSYDVKMKEKGDIPEGYSVSREKKERFSLILESASTNQTSMYLCASSLLGPGGSTDTQYFGPGTRLTVL.

This clonotype occurred many times. The chain carries TRBV14 and TRBJ2-7; D may be TRBD1 or TRBD2 (5 bases each). The V gene's germline CDR1 is SGHDN and CDR2 FVKESK. The CDR3 has 15 amino acids. V was trimmed by 1 base and J by 2 bases, leaving 12 bases between them. In DNA form, the CDR3 reads TGTGCCAGCAGCCAAGTCGTAGGGACGGCCTACGAGCAGTACTTC. Residues: CASSQVVGTAYEQYF.